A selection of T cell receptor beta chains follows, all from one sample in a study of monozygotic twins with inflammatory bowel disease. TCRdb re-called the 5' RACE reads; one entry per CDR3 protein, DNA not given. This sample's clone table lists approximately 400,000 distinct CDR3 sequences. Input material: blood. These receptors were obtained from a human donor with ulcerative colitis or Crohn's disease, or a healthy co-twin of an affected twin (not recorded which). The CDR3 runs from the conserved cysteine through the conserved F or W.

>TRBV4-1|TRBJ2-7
CASSQEPQGPPTYEQYF
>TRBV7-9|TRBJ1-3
CASSSRQLVSGNTIYF
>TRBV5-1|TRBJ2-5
CASSPASGGREETQYF
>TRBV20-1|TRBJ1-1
CSARGVWGTTKAFF
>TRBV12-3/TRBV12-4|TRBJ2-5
CASSLWSRETQYF
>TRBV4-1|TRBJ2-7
CASSQEGLAGDDQYF
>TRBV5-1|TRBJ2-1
CASGQGGSYNEQFF
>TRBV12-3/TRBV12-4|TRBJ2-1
CASSPTSLAVYNEQFF
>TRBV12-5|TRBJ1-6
CASGPGNSSYNSPLHF
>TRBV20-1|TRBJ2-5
CSARDGTWTQYF
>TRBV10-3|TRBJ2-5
CAISRDSGLQETQYF
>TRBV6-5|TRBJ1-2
CASSYDRGGSHGYTF
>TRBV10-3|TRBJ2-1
CAISPAIGSYNEQFF
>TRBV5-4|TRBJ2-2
CASGPFSGSDTGELFF
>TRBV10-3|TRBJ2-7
CAISESGGSGYEQYF
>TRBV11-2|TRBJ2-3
CASSFMDTDTQYF
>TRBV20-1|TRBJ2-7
CSARRTSDEQYF
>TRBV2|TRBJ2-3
CAIHLGGPPDTQYF
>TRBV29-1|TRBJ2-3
CSAAPDNTDTQYF
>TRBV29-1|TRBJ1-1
CSVIGTLPGRTEAFF
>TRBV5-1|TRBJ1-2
CASSLGQGSYGYTF
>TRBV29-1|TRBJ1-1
CSARGGTGRTEAFF
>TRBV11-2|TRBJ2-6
CASSPRSGANVLAF
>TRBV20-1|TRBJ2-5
CSAEGFGTGGAETQYF
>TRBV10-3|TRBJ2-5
CAISKTGGQETQYF
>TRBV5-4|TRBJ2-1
CASSLELASSYNEQFF
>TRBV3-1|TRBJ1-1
CASSQYTGDTEAFF
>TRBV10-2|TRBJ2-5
CASKQTSEGGETQYF
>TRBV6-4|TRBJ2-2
CASSALANTGELFF
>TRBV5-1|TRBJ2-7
CASSPFLGNEQYF
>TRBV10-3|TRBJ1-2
CAISELAQAVYGYTF
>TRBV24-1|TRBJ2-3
CATSDLSTDTQYF
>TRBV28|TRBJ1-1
CASRVTGEVHTEAFF
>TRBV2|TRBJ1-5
CATCRDFNQPQHF
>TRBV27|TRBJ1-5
CASSPRQSAFQPQHF
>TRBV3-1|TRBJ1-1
CASSQDPGQMNTEAFF
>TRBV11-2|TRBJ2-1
CASSFQASSYGSYNEQFF
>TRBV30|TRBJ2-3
CAWSADARRYTDTQYF
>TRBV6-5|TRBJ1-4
CASSYSSHPAEKLFF
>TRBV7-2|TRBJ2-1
CASSLVTLRGNEQFF
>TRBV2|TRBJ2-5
CASKQGTSKPAETQYF
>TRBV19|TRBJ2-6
CASSDRGHTRGANVLTF
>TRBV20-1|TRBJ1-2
CSAKETGGSPYGYTF
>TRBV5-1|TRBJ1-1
CASSLETGRGTEAFF
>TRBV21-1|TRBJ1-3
CASSKSPTQGKGGNTIYF
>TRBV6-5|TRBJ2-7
CASSYGGGEQYF
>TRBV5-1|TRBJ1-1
CASSLADTEAFF
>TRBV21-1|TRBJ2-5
CASSKAWEGSGRETQYF
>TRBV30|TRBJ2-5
CAWSPGQGIWETQYF
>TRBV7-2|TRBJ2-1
CASSLGLAGTEQFF
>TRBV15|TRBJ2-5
CATSRDLKPAGVKETQYF
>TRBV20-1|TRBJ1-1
CSARVVGLEAFF
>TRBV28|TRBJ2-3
CASRPLGASSTDTQYF
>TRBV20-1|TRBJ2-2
CSARDPGATGELFF
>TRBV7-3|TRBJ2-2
CASSPFVVGELFF
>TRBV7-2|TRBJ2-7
CASSPEGRWGPYEQYF
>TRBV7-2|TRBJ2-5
CASSFGPLAETQYF
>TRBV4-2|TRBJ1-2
CASSTGAGYGYTF